Sequencing of this TCR beta chain was carried out in a study of graft-versus-host responses after intestinal transplantation. Looking at the study overall: Isolated intestinal, liver-intestinal, or multivisceral transplants had been given to the recipients. Anti-thymocyte globulin was used for induction in all recipients, who then took tacrolimus and steroids for about 3 years.

Sequenced by immunoSEQ multiplex PCR; TCRdb stores in-frame clones only, minus some. This sample yields more than 100,000 clones, of which about 93% are seen a single time; over 0.1% belongs to the top ten. Worth noting for this clone: Its antigen is not known.

Trimming removed 2 bases from V and 3 bases from J, with 14 bases in between. Germline V gene data show CDR1 as MDHEN and CDR2 as SYDVKM. The CDR3 consists of 16 residues. The study, taken as a whole, reports: Analysis identified GvH clones in recipient marrow, with some appearing first in ileum or blood.

The sequences come from unstimulated CD4+ T cells sorted from spleen or lymph node cells, collected before intestinal transplant. The sequence came from a human donor who received an intestinal transplant. This chain uses TRBV28 with TRBJ1-3; possible D gene TRBD1, 6 bases. The CDR3 reads CASSLGAGAFGNTIYF. The CDR3 DNA reads TGTGCCAGCAGTTTAGGGGCAGGGGCTTTTGGAAACACCATATATTTT.